One sample yielded the 6 T cell receptor beta chains listed below, sequenced in a study of regulatory T cells in long-lasting Graves disease. Construction of the TCR beta libraries employed iRepertoire HTBI primers in conjunction with Arm-PCR of CDR3 regions. Each CDR3 protein gets one entry after TCRdb re-called the multiplex PCR reads with MiXCR. The data hold approximately 400,000 distinct CDR3 sequences, with 14% to 15% observed a single time. Time point here: newly diagnosed GD, antithyroid drugs for less than 3 months. Following extraction of RNA from PBMCs, that RNA was used to make the TCR library. These data were also reused for a study on T cells in Graves' hyperthyroidism and ophthalmopathy.

This specimen was peripheral blood mononuclear cells (PBMCs), taken at new diagnosis, from a patient treated with antithyroid drugs. The receptors derive from a woman in her 30s with Graves disease.

In this sample, this clonotype turned up many times. CDR3 DNA sequence: TGTGCCACCAGTGACGGGACAGGGGGCATGTATGAGCAGTTCTTC. Its protein product is CATSDGTGGMYEQFF. The chain is built from TRBV24-1 and TRBJ2-1; 12 nucleotides line up with TRBD1. Trimming took 4 bases from V and 8 from J; bases not matched to a gene: 5. The CDR3 extends over 15 amino acids. CDR1 KGHDR and CDR2 SFDVKD come from the germline V gene.

This clonotype was seen ten or more times. CDR3 residues: CASRREGALYEQYF. CDR3 DNA sequence: TGTGCCAGCAGACGTGAGGGAGCCCTCTACGAGCAGTACTTC. The chain employs TRBV27 and TRBJ2-7; D perhaps matches TRBD2 (5 bases). CDR1 is MNHEY and CDR2 is SMNVEV in the germline V gene (reference sequence). Trimming stripped 6 bases from V and 3 bases from J, with 15 bases between. The CDR3 covers 14 residues.

Ten or more counts support this clonotype. The V gene is TRBV11-2, the J gene TRBJ2-7; D is uncertain. V shed 5 bases and J shed 5 bases, with 13 bases lying between them. The CDR3 contains 13 residues. Germline CDR1 is SGHAT and CDR2 is FQNNGV. This chain's CDR3 is CASSPGRGDEQYF. CDR3 in DNA: TGTGCCAGCAGCCCCGGGCGAGGCGACGAGCAGTACTTC.

The chain joins TRBV6-1 to TRBJ2-3, with 9 bases fitting TRBD2. V lost 8 bases to trimming and J lost 2 bases; unmatched junction nucleotides: 11. The CDR3 extends over 16 amino acids. Germline lookup yields CDR1 MNHNS and CDR2 SASEGT. The CDR3 bases are TGTGCCAGCGGGGGTAGCGGGAGAGAATACACAGATACGCAGTATTTT. This codes for CASGGSGREYTDTQYF.

With regard to this clonotype: Sequence at one end of the junction differs from germline and may be a read error. The chain recombines TRBV15 with TRBJ2-3; TRBD2 aligns across 10 bases. From germline, CDR1 is LNHNV and CDR2 YYDKDF (reference sequence). CDR3 size: 17 residues. The CDR3 nucleotides read TGTGCCACCAGCAGAGATCGAGCTAGCGGGAGCACAGGTACGCAGTATTTT. This sequence encodes CATSRDRASGSTGTQYF. Using reference TRBV15 and TRBJ2-3 for the parts outside the CDR3, the full variable domain is DAMVIQNPRYQVTQFGKPVTLSCSQTLNHNVMYWYQQKSSQAPKLLFHYYDKDFNNEADTPDNFQSRRPNTSFCFLDIRSPGLGDTAMYLCATSRDRASGSTGTQYFGPGTRLTVL.

This chain links TRBV7-3 with TRBJ2-5, with 7 bases that match TRBD2. Germline assignment: CDR1 SGHTA and CDR2 FQGTGA. This CDR3 region has 15 residues. The junction had 11 bases not matched to a gene; V was cut back by 5 bases and J by 5 bases. CDR3 sequence reads: CASSRSGATSETQYF. In DNA, the CDR3 is TGTGCCAGCAGCCGAAGCGGGGCGACCTCGGAGACCCAGTACTTC.